This T cell receptor beta chain was found in a study of blood T cell repertoires in COVID-19. Study context: COVID-19 samples from acute and convalescent phases originated in the United States, Italy and Spain.

CDR3 length: 14 amino acids. Germline V CDR1 and CDR2: SGHRS, YFSETQ. Deletions cut 2 bases from V and 3 bases from J, with 8 bases between. Per the original methods: Estimates of nucleated cell counts were drawn from the amplification of reference gene primers. Generated by immunoSEQ multiplex PCR, the TCRdb table keeps only in-frame clones and is missing some. Clone size and the V and J calls come from that table; the DNA yielded D and trimming. The repertoire consists of roughly 150,000 clones, with around 90% occurring once and the leading ten covering less than 3%. The sequence came from a man aged 55 to 70 with acute or convalescent COVID-19. Sequenced material: peripheral blood. The gene calls are TRBV5-1 and TRBJ2-2; D not resolved. The CDR3 sequence: CASSFPSDTGELFF. Written as DNA, the CDR3 is TGCGCCAGCAGCTTTCCGTCGGACACCGGGGAGCTGTTTTTT.